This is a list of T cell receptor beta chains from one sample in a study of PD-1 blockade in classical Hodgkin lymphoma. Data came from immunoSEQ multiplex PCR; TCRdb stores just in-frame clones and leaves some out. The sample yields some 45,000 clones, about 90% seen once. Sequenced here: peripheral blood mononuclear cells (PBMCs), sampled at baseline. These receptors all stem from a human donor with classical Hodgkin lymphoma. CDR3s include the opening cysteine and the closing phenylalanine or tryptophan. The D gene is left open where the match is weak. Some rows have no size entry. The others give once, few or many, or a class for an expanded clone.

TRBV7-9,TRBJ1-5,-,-,TGTGCCAGCAGCCCCAGCGGGGATCAGCCCCAGCATTTT,CASSPSGDQPQHF
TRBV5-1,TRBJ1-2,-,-,TGCGCCAGCAGCTTGCTACAGAACTATGGCTACACCTTC,CASSLLQNYGYTF
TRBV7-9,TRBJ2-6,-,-,TGTGCCAGCAGCTTAGACGGGAGTGGGGCCAACGTCCTGACTTTC,CASSLDGSGANVLTF
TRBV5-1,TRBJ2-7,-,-,TGCGCCAGCAGCTGGGGCGGGACCTCCACGGGCGAGCAGTACTTC,CASSWGGTSTGEQYF
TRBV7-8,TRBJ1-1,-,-,TGTGCCAGCAGCTTAGGGGTCTCTGAAGCTTTCTTT,CASSLGVSEAFF
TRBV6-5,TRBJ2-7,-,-,TGTGCCAGCAGTTACGGGGCGGGTACCTACGAGCAGTACTTC,CASSYGAGTYEQYF
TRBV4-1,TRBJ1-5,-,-,TGCGCCAGCAGCCAGCTATTCGGACAGCAAAATCAGCCCCAGCATTTT,CASSQLFGQQNQPQHF
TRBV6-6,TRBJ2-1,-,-,TGTGCCAGCAGCTCCCCCTTGAGCAGCTCCTACAATGAGCAGTTCTTC,CASSSPLSSSYNEQFF
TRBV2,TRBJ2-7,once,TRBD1,TGTGCCAGTTCAAGGACAGGCTACGAGCAGTACTTC,CASSRTGYEQYF
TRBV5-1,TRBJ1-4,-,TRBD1,TGCGCCAGCAGCGGACACAGGGGGGCTAATGAAAAACTGTTTTTT,CASSGHRGANEKLFF
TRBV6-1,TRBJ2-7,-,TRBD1,TGTGCCAGCAGTGAGACAGGGGGTCCCTACGAGCAGTACTTC,CASSETGGPYEQYF
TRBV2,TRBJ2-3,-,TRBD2,TGTGCCAGCAGGGCGGGGGTTTTCACAGATACGCAGTATTTT,CASRAGVFTDTQYF
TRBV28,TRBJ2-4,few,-,TGTGCCAGCAGTCCGGGACGTCGGGGCATTCAGTACTTC,CASSPGRRGIQYF
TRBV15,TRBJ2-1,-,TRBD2,TGTGCCACCAGCAGAGTAGCCAGGGTGGGACTAGCGGGAGGGCTCAATGAGCAGTTCTTC,CATSRVARVGLAGGLNEQFF
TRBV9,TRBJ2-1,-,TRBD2,TGTGCCAGCAGCGTAGCTCCTCGTCTAGCGGGAGAAAGTGAGCAGTTCTTC,CASSVAPRLAGESEQFF
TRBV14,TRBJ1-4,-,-,TGTGCCAGCAGCCGCATCGCTGCAACTAATGAAAAACTGTTTTTT,CASSRIAATNEKLFF
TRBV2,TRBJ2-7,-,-,TGTGCCAGCGGGCCGGGCCTGATATCCTACGAGCAGTACTTC,CASGPGLISYEQYF
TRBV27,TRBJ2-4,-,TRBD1,TGTGCCAGCAGCTCCCGCTCACAGGGGATTGGCAAAAACATTCAGTACTTC,CASSSRSQGIGKNIQYF
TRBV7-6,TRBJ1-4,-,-,TGTGCCAGCAGCAAGAACACTGCAACTAATGAAAAACTGTTTTTT,CASSKNTATNEKLFF
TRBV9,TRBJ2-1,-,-,TGTGCCAGCAGTAGTAAAACGGGCAATGAGCAGTTCTTC,CASSSKTGNEQFF
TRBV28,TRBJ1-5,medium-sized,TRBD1,TGTGCCAGCAGTTTGGCAGAGGGGACAGGGGAACTATTCAATCAGCCCCAGCATTTT,CASSLAEGTGELFNQPQHF
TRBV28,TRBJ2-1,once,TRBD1,TGTGCCAGCAGTCCTTATTCGGGACAGGGTTTTAATGAGCAGTTCTTC,CASSPYSGQGFNEQFF
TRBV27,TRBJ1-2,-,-,TGTGCCAGCAGTTTCAGTTCGTTGGGTTATGGCTACACCTTC,CASSFSSLGYGYTF
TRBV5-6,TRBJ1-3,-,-,TGTGCCAGCAGCATCAGGGGACCGGGAAACACCATATATTTT,CASSIRGPGNTIYF
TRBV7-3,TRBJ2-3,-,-,TGTGCCAGCAGCTCTTTAGGGAGCACAGATACGCAGTATTTT,CASSSLGSTDTQYF
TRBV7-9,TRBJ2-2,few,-,TGTGCCAGCAGCTCAGGGAGAACTCGGGTTACCGGGGAGCTGTTTTTT,CASSSGRTRVTGELFF
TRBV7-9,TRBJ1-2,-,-,TGTGCCAGCAGCTCCTGGGAAGCCCGAGGCTACACCTTC,CASSSWEARGYTF
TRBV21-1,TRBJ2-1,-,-,TGTGCCAGCAATCGCGACGGGCAAGCGGGAGAGACCGACCACTCCTACAATGAGCAGTTCTTC,CASNRDGQAGETDHSYNEQFF
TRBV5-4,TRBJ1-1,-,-,TGTGCCAGCAGCTTGGACATAACGAACACTGAAGCTTTCTTT,CASSLDITNTEAFF
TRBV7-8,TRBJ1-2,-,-,TGTGCCAGCAGCTTATCTAACTATGGCTACACCTTC,CASSLSNYGYTF
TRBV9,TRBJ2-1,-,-,TGTGCCAGCAGCGGAGACAGCTACAATGAGCAGTTCTTC,CASSGDSYNEQFF
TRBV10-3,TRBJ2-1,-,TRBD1,TGTGCCATCAGTGGCGACAGGGACTACAATGAGCAGTTCTTC,CAISGDRDYNEQFF
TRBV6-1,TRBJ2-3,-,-,TGTGCCAGCAGTGAAGCGGCAGGGTCTAGCACAGATACGCAGTATTTT,CASSEAAGSSTDTQYF
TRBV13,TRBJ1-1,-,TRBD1,TGTGCCAGCAGCTTTGGGACAGGGGCTGAAGCTTTCTTT,CASSFGTGAEAFF
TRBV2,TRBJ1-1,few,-,TGTGCCAGCAGTGAATTGAACAGCTACACTGAAGCTTTCTTT,CASSELNSYTEAFF
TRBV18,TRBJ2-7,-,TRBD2,TGTGCCAGCTCAGCTCCGGGACTAGCGGCCCGCTCCTACGAGCAGTACTTC,CASSAPGLAARSYEQYF
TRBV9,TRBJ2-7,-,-,TGTGCCAGCAGCCCGGTCCTCCCTGGGGAGCAGTACTTC,CASSPVLPGEQYF
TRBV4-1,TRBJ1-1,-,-,TGCGCCAGCAGCCAGTCACAGGCGCGAGAAGCTTTCTTT,CASSQSQAREAFF
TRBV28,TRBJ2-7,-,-,TGTGCCAGCAGTCCCGGGGTCTACGAGCAGTACTTC,CASSPGVYEQYF
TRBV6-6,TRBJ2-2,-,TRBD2,TGTGCCAGCAGTCCCCTCGGCGGGGGGTACACCGGGGAGCTGTTTTTT,CASSPLGGGYTGELFF
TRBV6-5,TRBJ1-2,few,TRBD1,TGTGCCAGCAGTCAACAGGGGGACTATGGCTACACCTTC,CASSQQGDYGYTF
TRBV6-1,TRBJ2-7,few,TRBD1,TGTGCCAGCAGTGTTAGGACAGGGGACGAGCAGTACTTC,CASSVRTGDEQYF
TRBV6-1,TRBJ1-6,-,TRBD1,TGTGCCAGCAGTGAACCAGGGGGAGGGGGCAGTTCACCCCTCCACTTT,CASSEPGGGGSSPLHF
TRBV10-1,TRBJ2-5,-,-,TGCGCCAGCAGTGAACGGCTTCTGGAGACCCAGTACTTC,CASSERLLETQYF
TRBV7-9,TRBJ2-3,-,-,TGTGCCAGCAGCTTAGGGGAATCTAGCACAGATACGCAGTATTTT,CASSLGESSTDTQYF
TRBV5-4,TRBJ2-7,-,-,TGTGCCAGCAGCCCATCTACTGGTATGGTCTACGAGCAGTACTTC,CASSPSTGMVYEQYF
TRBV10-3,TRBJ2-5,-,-,TGTGCCACCACAGGGAACCAAGAGACCCAGTACTTC,CATTGNQETQYF
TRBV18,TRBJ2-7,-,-,TGTGCCAGCTCACCGGGGGGACAAGACATGAGCTCCTACGAGCAGTACTTC,CASSPGGQDMSSYEQYF
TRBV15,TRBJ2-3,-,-,TGTGCCACAAGCGGATGGCGACAAGCGCAGTATTTT,CATSGWRQAQYF